The rows below give T cell receptor beta chains drawn from one sample of a study of blood T cell repertoires in COVID-19. Profiled with immunoSEQ multiplex PCR; TCRdb holds only in-frame clones, not every one. The data contain about 190,000 clones, over 75% of them singletons. The source material was peripheral blood. The source is a woman over 75 with active or convalescent COVID-19. CDR3s include the opening cysteine and the closing phenylalanine or tryptophan. A D gene is named only where the DNA matches it firmly.

j_call: TRBJ2-7
v_call: TRBV28
cdr3_length: 14
d_call: .
cdr3_nt: TGTGCCAGCAGTTTGATACAGGGTGGCGACGAGCAGTACTTC
cdr3_aa: CASSLIQGGDEQYF

j_call: TRBJ2-4
v_call: TRBV3-1/TRBV3-2
cdr3_length: 15
d_call: .
cdr3_nt: TGTGCCAGCAGCCAAGATACCAGAAGAACAAACATTCAGTACTTC
cdr3_aa: CASSQDTRRTNIQYF

j_call: TRBJ2-3
v_call: TRBV9
cdr3_length: 17
d_call: TRBD2
cdr3_nt: TGTGCCAGCAGCGTCGGTATCCGGCGGGGGGGCACAGATACGCAGTATTTT
cdr3_aa: CASSVGIRRGGTDTQYF

j_call: TRBJ2-3
v_call: TRBV10-3
cdr3_length: 14
d_call: .
cdr3_nt: TGTGCCATCAGTGAGGAGCGATCAGCGAATACGCAGTATTTT
cdr3_aa: CAISEERSANTQYF

j_call: TRBJ2-2
v_call: TRBV28
cdr3_length: 15
d_call: TRBD2
cdr3_nt: TGTGCCAGCGGTAGCGGGGGCACGAACACCGGGGAGCTGTTTTTT
cdr3_aa: CASGSGGTNTGELFF

j_call: TRBJ2-7
v_call: TRBV5-1
cdr3_length: 17
d_call: TRBD1
cdr3_nt: TGCGCCAGCAGCCAAGAACGACAGGGGGCGCCGCTCTACGAGCAGTACTTC
cdr3_aa: CASSQERQGAPLYEQYF

j_call: TRBJ1-4
v_call: TRBV4-2
cdr3_length: 16
d_call: .
cdr3_nt: TGTGCCAGCAGCCAAAGGGTATTGGGGGCCTATGAAAAACTGTTTTTT
cdr3_aa: CASSQRVLGAYEKLFF

j_call: TRBJ2-5
v_call: TRBV5-1
cdr3_length: 13
d_call: TRBD2
cdr3_nt: TGCGCCAGCAGCTTGGGTTTAGCGGGGACCCAGTACTTC
cdr3_aa: CASSLGLAGTQYF

j_call: TRBJ1-1
v_call: TRBV19
cdr3_length: 14
d_call: .
cdr3_nt: TGTGCCAGTAGTAACACCGGGGGAGCGATCGAAGCTTTCTTT
cdr3_aa: CASSNTGGAIEAFF

j_call: TRBJ1-2
v_call: TRBV2
cdr3_length: 15
d_call: TRBD1
cdr3_nt: TGTGCCAGCAGTGAAGAGTGGTCAGGGGGGCGCGGCTACACCTTC
cdr3_aa: CASSEEWSGGRGYTF

j_call: TRBJ1-3
v_call: TRBV3-1/TRBV3-2
cdr3_length: 17
d_call: .
cdr3_nt: TGTGCCAGCAGCCAAGCGTGGACACTCGCCTCTGGAAACACCATATATTTT
cdr3_aa: CASSQAWTLASGNTIYF

j_call: TRBJ2-3
v_call: TRBV19
cdr3_length: 14
d_call: .
cdr3_nt: TGTGCCAGTAACTTCCGGTCTGGCACAGATACGCAGTATTTT
cdr3_aa: CASNFRSGTDTQYF

j_call: TRBJ2-5
v_call: TRBV10-3
cdr3_length: 12
d_call: TRBD2
cdr3_nt: TGTGCCATCAGCGGGACTAAGGAGACCCAGTACTTC
cdr3_aa: CAISGTKETQYF

j_call: TRBJ1-4
v_call: TRBV6-1
cdr3_length: 14
d_call: TRBD1
cdr3_nt: TGTGCCAGCAGTTCCGGGACAGGGGGTGAAAAACTGTTTTTT
cdr3_aa: CASSSGTGGEKLFF

j_call: TRBJ1-6
v_call: TRBV4-3
cdr3_length: 18
d_call: TRBD1
cdr3_nt: TGCGCCAGCAGCCAAGTGTTGGGACAGGGCTCCTATAATTCACCCCTCCACTTT
cdr3_aa: CASSQVLGQGSYNSPLHF

j_call: TRBJ2-1
v_call: TRBV18
cdr3_length: 16
d_call: TRBD2
cdr3_nt: TGTGCCAGCTCACCGGGAGCGGGGGGGCCTTCGGATGAGCAGTTCTTC
cdr3_aa: CASSPGAGGPSDEQFF

j_call: TRBJ2-3
v_call: TRBV5-8
cdr3_length: 15
d_call: TRBD2
cdr3_nt: TGTGCCAGCAGCTTGGTAGCGGGGGGGCCTGGGACGCAGTATTTT
cdr3_aa: CASSLVAGGPGTQYF

j_call: TRBJ2-3
v_call: TRBV5-1
cdr3_length: 15
d_call: TRBD2
cdr3_nt: TGCGCCAGCAGCTCCTTAGCGGGGGTTAGAGATACGCAGTATTTT
cdr3_aa: CASSSLAGVRDTQYF

j_call: TRBJ1-1
v_call: TRBV6-2/TRBV6-3
cdr3_length: 14
d_call: .
cdr3_nt: TGTGCCAGCAGCCCTGAATATCGGGGCACTGAAGCTTTCTTT
cdr3_aa: CASSPEYRGTEAFF

j_call: TRBJ2-1
v_call: TRBV25-1
cdr3_length: 17
d_call: TRBD2
cdr3_nt: TGTGCCAGCAGTGATCCCTTTGGGCGGGGGGGGTACAATGAGCAGTTCTTC
cdr3_aa: CASSDPFGRGGYNEQFF

j_call: TRBJ2-3
v_call: TRBV19
cdr3_length: 13
d_call: .
cdr3_nt: TGTGCCAGTAGCCCCTTTGGCACAGATACGCAGTATTTT
cdr3_aa: CASSPFGTDTQYF

j_call: TRBJ2-3
v_call: TRBV9
cdr3_length: 15
d_call: .
cdr3_nt: TGTGCCAGCAGCCAGTGGGGGGGGCATACAGATACGCAGTATTTT
cdr3_aa: CASSQWGGHTDTQYF